These 26 T cell receptor beta chains came from one sample sequenced in a study of T cell repertoires in cytomegalovirus infection. In TCRdb, the reads were re-called with MiXCR into one record per CDR3 protein. The sample has hundreds of thousands of distinct CDR3 sequences, around 9.5% seen once. The sample consisted of PBMCs. The receptors were gathered from a human donor in good health (CMV status not recorded). Some clones in this sample may be carry-over from other donors' samples.

The V and J genes are TRBV9 and TRBJ2-3; tentative D call: TRBD2 (6 bases). The CDR3 loop spans 15 amino acids. V lost 4 bases, J lost 3 bases, and 15 bases lay in between. CDR1 is SGDLS, CDR2 YYNGEE, per germline. The CDR3 sequence: CASSMRDRRTDTQYF. The CDR3 DNA is TGTGCCAGCAGCATGCGGGATCGGCGGACAGATACGCAGTATTTT. Variable domain in full (rest from reference TRBV9 and TRBJ2-3): DSGVTQTPKHLITATGQRVTLRCSPRSGDLSVYWYQQSLDQGLQFLIQYYNGEERAKGNILERFSAQQFPDLHSELNLSSLELGDSALYFCASSMRDRRTDTQYFGPGTRLTVL.

This clonotype was found many times. The J gene is TRBJ2-5, the V gene TRBV12-3 or TRBV12-4; D is ambiguous. The CDR3 length is 13 residues. V was pared by 2 bases and J by 5 bases, with 9 bases between. CDR3 in amino acids: CASSLHPRETQYF. As DNA, the CDR3 is TGTGCCAGCAGTTTACACCCCCGGGAGACCCAGTACTTC.

This sequence joins TRBV9 and TRBJ1-1; D not certain. CDR3 length: 13 amino acids. Germline V gene lookup returns CDR1 SGDLS and CDR2 YYNGEE. V dropped 3 bases and J dropped 0 bases, with 6 bases sitting between them. CDR3 coding DNA: TGTGCCAGCAGCGCCGGTTTGAACACTGAAGCTTTCTTT. Translation gives CASSAGLNTEAFF.

Many counts were recorded for this clonotype. The rearrangement links TRBV19 to TRBJ1-5, with D uncertain. The CDR3 has 12 residues. Trimming took off 5 bases at V and 6 bases at J, with 8 bases between the two ends. Per the germline V gene, CDR1 is LNHDA and CDR2 is SQIVND (reference sequence). DNA for the CDR3: TGTGCCAGTAGTTGGCTGAGTCAGCCCCAGCATTTT. Translating gives CASSWLSQPQHF. Based on the CDR3 plus reference TRBV19 and TRBJ1-5, the full variable domain is DGGITQSPKYLFRKEGQNVTLSCEQNLNHDAMYWYRQDPGQGLRLIYYSQIVNDFQKGDIAEGYSVSREKKESFPLTVTSAQKNPTAFYLCASSWLSQPQHFGDGTRLSIL.

This clonotype turned up a few times. CDR3 sequence: CATSDSEAGHYNEQFF. The CDR3 region has the DNA TGTGCCACCAGTGATTCCGAGGCAGGACACTACAATGAGCAGTTCTTC. The chain is built from TRBV24-1 and TRBJ2-1; maybe TRBD1 (5 bases). CDR1 and CDR2 (germline): KGHDR, SFDVKD. The CDR3 is made up of 16 amino acids. The V and J ends lost 2 bases and 3 bases respectively, with 13 bases between them.

This clonotype was observed many times. As DNA, the CDR3 is TGTGCCAGCAGCCCCGACCGGGAGACCCAGTACTTC. Translation gives CASSPDRETQYF. This rearrangement joins TRBV7-2 to TRBJ2-5; D is uncertain. The germline gives CDR1 SGHTA, CDR2 FQGNSA. The germline V and J ends were trimmed by 5 bases and 5 bases, with 9 bases remaining between them. The CDR3 runs 12 residues.

This clonotype came up many times. The chain recombines TRBV12-3 or TRBV12-4 with TRBJ2-3; D is tentatively TRBD1 or TRBD2 (6 bases each). The CDR3 has 12 residues. Trimming stripped 4 bases from V and 8 bases from J, with 10 bases between. The CDR3: CASSSGGGTQYF. In nucleotides, the CDR3 is TGTGCCAGCAGTTCCGGGGGCGGTACGCAGTATTTT.

The V gene is TRBV6-6, the J gene TRBJ2-3; D uncertain. Germline values: CDR1 MNHNY, CDR2 SVGAGI (reference sequence). Between the trimmed V and J ends, which lost 6 bases and 1 base, there was a span of 11 bases. This CDR3 contains 14 residues. For the CDR3, the DNA is TGTGCCAGCAGGGACCCTCCGGGCACAGATACGCAGTATTTT. It is translated as CASRDPPGTDTQYF.

In its sample, this clonotype was seen a few times. J is TRBJ2-2 and V is TRBV6-2 or TRBV6-3; a weak D match, TRBD1 (5 bases). CDR3 length equals 16 residues. Trimming left V 3 bases short and J 2 bases short, with 13 bases between. CDR1 and CDR2 (germline): MNHEY, SVGEGT. This chain's CDR3 is CASSYRIGVNTGELFF. In DNA, the CDR3 is TGTGCCAGCAGTTATAGGATAGGGGTCAACACCGGGGAGCTGTTTTTT.

J is TRBJ2-7 and V is TRBV20-1; D not resolved. CDR3 length: 12 residues. Per the germline V gene, CDR1 is DFQATT and CDR2 is SNEGSKA (reference sequence). The V end was cut by 7 bases, the J end by 2 bases, with 12 bases between. CDR3 in amino acids: CSEMRPPYEQYF. CDR3 bases: TGCAGTGAAATGCGCCCTCCCTACGAGCAGTACTTC.

This clonotype was detected ten times or more. The chain has TRBV6-1 and TRBJ2-1; no reliable D call. Germline V gene sequence: CDR1 MNHNS, CDR2 SASEGT. V lost 5 bases to trimming and J lost 5 bases, with 10 bases between them. This CDR3 contains 13 residues. The CDR3 bases are TGTGCCAGCAGTAGGAACAGTGACAATGAGCAGTTCTTC. Translation gives CASSRNSDNEQFF.

This clonotype has a count of ten or more. CDR3 region: CASSLASAGWGQYF. CDR3 bases: TGTGCCAGCAGCTTAGCGTCAGCTGGCTGGGGGCAGTACTTC. The chain joins TRBV7-8 to TRBJ2-7; the D is unclear. The germline gives CDR1 SGHVS, CDR2 FQNEAQ. The length of the CDR3 is 14 residues. The V and J ends lost 0 bases and 9 bases respectively, with 15 bases between them. Complete variable domain (other parts from reference TRBV7-8 and TRBJ2-7): GAGVSQSPRYKVAKRGQDVALRCDPISGHVSLFWYQQALGQGPEFLTYFQNEAQLDKSGLPSDRFFAERPEGSVSTLKIQRTQQEDSAVYLCASSLASAGWGQYFGPGTRLTVT.

This clonotype occurred a few times. The genes are TRBV12-3 or TRBV12-4 and TRBJ2-5; 11 bases map to TRBD1. The CDR3 length is 17 residues. V trimming: 4 bases; J trimming: 5 bases; junction bases outside the gene matches: 12. Written as DNA, the CDR3 is TGTGCCAGCAGTTCCCTTCGAAGGACAGGGGGCGCGGAGACCCAGTACTTC. Its protein product is CASSSLRRTGGAETQYF.

This clonotype has ten or more counts. This chain connects TRBV2 to TRBJ2-1; maybe TRBD2 (5 bases). The CDR3 is 14 amino acids. From germline, CDR1 is SNHLY and CDR2 FYNNEI. Trimming stripped 1 base from V and 1 base from J, with 5 bases between. The CDR3 DNA reads TGTGCCAGCAGTGAAGGGACTTCCTACAATGAGCAGTTCTTC. It codes for CASSEGTSYNEQFF.

The V and J genes are TRBV15 and TRBJ2-1; D remains ambiguous. Deletions cut 1 base from V and 3 bases from J, with 1 base between. This CDR3 region has 12 residues. Germline CDR1 and CDR2: LNHNV and YYDKDF (reference sequence). In nucleotides, the CDR3 is TGTGCCACCAGCAGAGGCTACAATGAGCAGTTCTTC. Its translation: CATSRGYNEQFF.

Only a few counts were recorded for this clonotype. The rearrangement links TRBV6-5 to TRBJ1-6; D remains unclear. This CDR3 is 17 amino acids long. The V and J ends lost 5 bases and 4 bases respectively, with 18 bases between them. The germline CDR1 and CDR2 sequences are MNHEY and SVGAGI. The CDR3 reads CASSLWTLAQYNSPLHF. DNA of the CDR3: TGTGCCAGCAGTCTTTGGACCCTCGCTCAATATAATTCACCCCTCCACTTT.

In this sample, this clonotype turned up a few times. V and J are TRBV10-3 and TRBJ2-7; 10 bases agree with TRBD1. CDR3 length: 15 residues. Germline V gene sequence: CDR1 ENHRY, CDR2 SYGVKD. V lost 3 bases, J lost 2 bases, and 4 bases stayed unmatched. This CDR3 reads CAISDPGTGAYEQYF. The CDR3 nucleotides read TGTGCCATCAGTGACCCCGGGACAGGGGCCTACGAGCAGTACTTC.

This clonotype came up a few times. The chain couples TRBV10-1 to TRBJ2-3; 8 positions match TRBD2. The V segment lost 0 bases and the J segment 2 bases; nucleotides outside the gene matches: 1. This CDR3 comprises 15 residues. Germline CDR1 WNHNN, CDR2 SYGVQD (reference sequence). In DNA, the CDR3 is TGCGCCAGCAGTGAGTCTAGCGGGAACACAGATACGCAGTATTTT. Protein product: CASSESSGNTDTQYF.

This clonotype was counted ten times or more. The chain recombines TRBV7-2 with TRBJ2-3, with 9 positions matching TRBD2. Germline V gives CDR1 SGHTA, CDR2 FQGNSA. This CDR3 is 17 amino acids long. Trimming took 5 bases from V and 5 from J; bases not matched to a gene: 14. The CDR3 spells CASSLLGRGGGVDTQYF. As DNA, the CDR3 is TGTGCCAGCAGCCTCTTAGGGCGGGGGGGTGGCGTAGATACGCAGTATTTT.

In its sample, this clonotype was seen many times. This chain connects TRBV7-8 to TRBJ2-7, with TRBD1 matching over 7 bases. Trimming removed 4 bases from V and 3 bases from J; junction bases left unmatched: 6. Germline V gives CDR1 SGHVS, CDR2 FQNEAQ. The CDR3 totals 14 residues. CDR3 coding DNA: TGTGCCAGCAGCTCCCGGGACAGCCGCTACGAGCAGTACTTC. Encoded protein: CASSSRDSRYEQYF.

This clonotype was detected a few times. J is TRBJ2-7 and V is TRBV7-9, with 10 bases lining up with TRBD1. With 3 bases clipped from V and 10 bases from J, the junction kept 6 bases outside the gene matches. Germline loops: CDR1 SEHNR, CDR2 FQNEAQ (reference sequence). This CDR3 contains 13 residues. In nucleotides, the CDR3 is TGTGCCAGCAGCTTGGACAGGGGGAACCCTCAGTACTTC. As protein: CASSLDRGNPQYF.

The CDR3 DNA reads TGTGCCAGCAGCTCCAACAGGTTCCAAGAGACCCAGTACTTC. This gives the protein CASSSNRFQETQYF. The J gene is TRBJ2-5, the V gene TRBV7-2, with D perhaps TRBD1 (5 bases). Deletions cut 4 bases from V and 1 base from J, with 10 bases between. This CDR3 contains 14 residues. The V gene's germline CDR1 is SGHTA and CDR2 FQGNSA.

V gene TRBV7-2 combines with J gene TRBJ2-1, with 9 bases identical to TRBD2. The V and J ends lost 1 base and 9 bases, in that order; junction bases with no gene match: 7. In germline, CDR1 is SGHTA, CDR2 FQGNSA. CDR3 length equals 15 residues. CDR3 sequence: CASSLGAGGPLEQFF. CDR3 DNA: TGTGCCAGCAGCTTAGGGGCGGGAGGGCCACTTGAGCAGTTCTTC.

This clonotype was seen ten or more times. This chain joins TRBV4-2 and TRBJ1-5, with D perhaps matching TRBD1 (5 bases). CDR3 length: 16 residues. The V end was cut by 4 bases, the J end by 5 bases, with 18 bases between. The germline V gene has CDR1 LGHNA and CDR2 YNFKEQ. In DNA form, the CDR3 reads TGTGCCAGCAGCCTACACCGAATGACGGGGGATCAGCCCCAGCATTTT. Protein product: CASSLHRMTGDQPQHF.

As to this clonotype: This sequence may be a read error, since a much larger clone differs from it by one base. The chain couples TRBV19 to TRBJ2-7, with a weak D call TRBD2 (5 bases). This CDR3 region has 13 residues. The germline V gene has CDR1 LNHDA and CDR2 SQIVND (reference sequence). The CDR3 DNA reads as TGTGCCAGAAGTATCGGCCCGGGGAAAGAGCAGTACTTC. This translates into CARSIGPGKEQYF. The complete variable domain, with remaining parts taken from reference TRBV19 and TRBJ2-7, reads DGGITQSPKYLFRKEGQNVTLSCEQNLNHDAMYWYRQDPGQGLRLIYYSQIVNDFQKGDIAEGYSVSREKKESFPLTVTSAQKNPTAFYLCARSIGPGKEQYFGPGTRLTVT.

This clonotype appeared many times. The V gene is TRBV4-1, the J gene TRBJ2-3; TRBD2 matches 7 bases. The germline V gene has CDR1 MGHRA and CDR2 YSYEKL. The CDR3 length is 16 residues. The junction had 9 bases not matched to a gene; V was cut back by 0 bases and J by 6 bases. The CDR3 loop reads CASSQDGAGVRDTQYF. CDR3 DNA: TGCGCCAGCAGCCAAGACGGCGCGGGGGTCCGGGATACGCAGTATTTT.